A selection of T cell receptor beta chains follows, all from one sample in a study of tumor-infiltrating lymphocytes in primary liver carcinoma. MiXCR, run by TCRdb on the multiplex PCR reads, gives a single entry per CDR3 protein. The table includes 300,000 to 350,000 distinct CDR3 sequences, about 61% detected once. Sequencing was done on a sample of peripheral blood. The origin of the receptors is a man in his forties with primary liver carcinoma and hepatitis B virus infection. CDR3s include the opening cysteine and the closing phenylalanine or tryptophan. Fields, in order: D gene, V gene, J gene, clone size, CDR3 protein, CDR3 DNA. A D gene is named only where the DNA matches it firmly. A clone size is listed for some rows: how often the clone was seen (once, few, many), or a class if it is expanded.

d_call: .
v_call: TRBV11-2
j_call: TRBJ2-1
clone_size: .
cdr3_aa: CASSRGGSRGNEQFF
cdr3_nt: TGTGCCAGCAGCCGAGGCGGGAGCAGGGGCAATGAGCAGTTCTTC

d_call: TRBD1
v_call: TRBV10-1
j_call: TRBJ2-7
clone_size: few
cdr3_aa: CASSATGFYEQYF
cdr3_nt: TGCGCCAGCAGTGCGACAGGGTTTTACGAGCAGTACTTC

d_call: TRBD1
v_call: TRBV5-4
j_call: TRBJ1-6
clone_size: .
cdr3_aa: CASNLKQGNSPLHF
cdr3_nt: TGTGCCAGCAACTTGAAACAGGGGAATTCACCCCTCCACTTT

d_call: TRBD2
v_call: TRBV6-5
j_call: TRBJ2-7
clone_size: few
cdr3_aa: CASRLAGAAYEQYF
cdr3_nt: TGTGCCAGCAGATTAGCGGGAGCGGCCTACGAGCAGTACTTC

d_call: TRBD1
v_call: TRBV30
j_call: TRBJ2-5
clone_size: .
cdr3_aa: CAWDRGWKTQSF
cdr3_nt: TGTGCCTGGGACAGGGGGTGGAAGACCCAGTCCTTC

d_call: .
v_call: TRBV6-5
j_call: TRBJ2-1
clone_size: many
cdr3_aa: CASSYAGHHNEQFF
cdr3_nt: TGTGCCAGCAGTTACGCAGGGCACCACAATGAGCAGTTCTTC

d_call: TRBD1
v_call: TRBV11-2
j_call: TRBJ1-2
clone_size: .
cdr3_aa: CVGSQRTGAYGYTF
cdr3_nt: TGTGTCGGCAGCCAACGGACAGGTGCCTATGGCTACACCTTC

d_call: TRBD2
v_call: TRBV11-2
j_call: TRBJ2-7
clone_size: many
cdr3_aa: CASSFLSGRDYEQYF
cdr3_nt: TGTGCCAGCAGCTTTCTTAGCGGGAGGGACTACGAGCAGTACTTC

d_call: TRBD1
v_call: TRBV5-1
j_call: TRBJ2-7
clone_size: few
cdr3_aa: CASSLGGTGVQYEQYF
cdr3_nt: TGCGCCAGCAGCTTGGGGGGGACAGGGGTTCAGTACGAGCAGTACTTC

d_call: .
v_call: TRBV4-1
j_call: TRBJ1-1
clone_size: .
cdr3_aa: CASSQDPAVNTEAFF
cdr3_nt: TGCGCCAGCAGCCAAGATCCGGCGGTGAACACTGAAGCTTTCTTT

d_call: TRBD1
v_call: TRBV6-5
j_call: TRBJ2-5
clone_size: once
cdr3_aa: CANRRDWDRGETRYF
cdr3_nt: TGTGCCAACAGACGCGATTGGGACAGGGGAGAGACCCGGTACTTC

d_call: .
v_call: TRBV5-5
j_call: TRBJ2-7
clone_size: many
cdr3_aa: CASSFGRGYEQYF
cdr3_nt: TGTGCCAGCAGCTTTGGCAGGGGCTACGAGCAGTACTTC

d_call: TRBD2
v_call: TRBV6-1
j_call: TRBJ2-1
clone_size: .
cdr3_aa: CASRALAGGGNEQLF
cdr3_nt: TGTGCCAGCAGAGCACTAGCGGGAGGGGGGAATGAGCAACTCTTC

d_call: .
v_call: TRBV5-8
j_call: TRBJ2-2
clone_size: .
cdr3_aa: CASTISPGIGELFF
cdr3_nt: TGTGCCAGCACCATCTCCCCAGGGATCGGGGAGCTGTTTTTT

d_call: TRBD1
v_call: TRBV5-1
j_call: TRBJ1-5
clone_size: few
cdr3_aa: CASSEQGASNQPQHF
cdr3_nt: TGTGCCAGCTCGGAACAGGGGGCAAGCAATCAGCCCCAGCATTTT

d_call: .
v_call: TRBV6-1
j_call: TRBJ1-1
clone_size: many
cdr3_aa: CASSEATGFEAFF
cdr3_nt: TGTGCCAGCAGTGAAGCGACGGGTTTTGAAGCTTTCTTT

d_call: .
v_call: TRBV5-5
j_call: TRBJ1-1
clone_size: .
cdr3_aa: CAGSLVRIWTEAFF
cdr3_nt: TGTGCCGGCAGCCTGGTACGTATTTGGACTGAAGCTTTCTTT

d_call: .
v_call: TRBV6-2/TRBV6-3
j_call: TRBJ2-4
clone_size: .
cdr3_aa: CASSPVDSVDMQYF
cdr3_nt: TGTGCCAGCAGCCCCGTTGACAGTGTGGACATGCAGTACTTC

d_call: TRBD1
v_call: TRBV11-2
j_call: TRBJ1-1
clone_size: .
cdr3_aa: CASSQTGGANIEAFF
cdr3_nt: TGTGCCAGCAGTCAAACAGGGGGGGCGAACATTGAAGCTTTCTTT

d_call: .
v_call: TRBV11-2
j_call: TRBJ2-3
clone_size: .
cdr3_aa: CTSSFWESDTQYF
cdr3_nt: TGTACCAGCAGCTTCTGGGAGTCGGATACGCAGTATTTT

d_call: .
v_call: TRBV28
j_call: TRBJ2-3
clone_size: few
cdr3_aa: CASTSGAGADTQYF
cdr3_nt: TGTGCCAGCACGTCGGGAGCTGGGGCAGATACGCAGTATTTT

d_call: .
v_call: TRBV6-2/TRBV6-3
j_call: TRBJ1-5
clone_size: many
cdr3_aa: CASSRLSNQPQHF
cdr3_nt: TGTGCCAGCAGTCGTCTTAGCAATCAGCCCCAGCATTTT

d_call: TRBD1
v_call: TRBV6-2/TRBV6-3
j_call: TRBJ1-1
clone_size: many
cdr3_aa: CASSLPQGARTEAFF
cdr3_nt: TGTGCCAGCAGTTTACCACAGGGGGCGAGAACTGAAGCTTTCTTT

d_call: .
v_call: TRBV11-2
j_call: TRBJ2-1
clone_size: once
cdr3_aa: CASSLGAYEQFF
cdr3_nt: TGTGCCAGCAGCCTAGGGGCTTATGAGCAGTTCTTC

d_call: TRBD2
v_call: TRBV12-3/TRBV12-4
j_call: TRBJ2-2
clone_size: .
cdr3_aa: CASSSREASGNTGKLFF
cdr3_nt: TGTGCTAGCAGTTCCCGTGAGGCTAGCGGGAACACCGGGAAGCTGTTTTTT

d_call: .
v_call: TRBV5-1
j_call: TRBJ1-4
clone_size: once
cdr3_aa: CASSPNQEHEKLFF
cdr3_nt: TGCGCTAGCAGCCCCAATCAGGAGCATGAAAAACTGTTTTTT